This TCR beta chain was retrieved from a study of T cell responses to AZD1222 COVID-19 vaccine. Study findings and constraints: Close to half of spike-specific TCRs reportedly recognize unmutated variant regions. The donors showed a predominance of white British ancestry and of females, with possible underestimation of clonal diversity. Regions 160-218 and 743-854 held dominance among vaccine-associated CD4 TCRs, which spanned spike. Spike-specific TCR breadth rose after two AZD1222 doses, and depth rose as well.

Concerning this clone: Antigen: not known.

This CDR3 is built from 14 residues. Germline CDR1 MNHNS, CDR2 SASEGT. Trimming left V 2 bases short and J 3 bases short, with 11 bases between. Measured with immunoSEQ multiplex PCR; TCRdb has only the in-frame clones, and not every one. In the table there are about 79,000 clones, about 90% of which are singletons. The chain joins TRBV6-1 to TRBJ2-7; possible D gene TRBD1, 5 bases. The source is an adult in good health. The specimen comprised peripheral blood, sampled on day 0 of MenACWY control vaccination. CDR3 in DNA: TGTGCCAGCAGTGAAAGGACATATATCTACGAGCAGTACTTC. It translates to CASSERTYIYEQYF.